This T cell receptor (beta chain) was found in a study of graft-versus-host responses after intestinal transplantation. Study context: Multivisceral, liver-intestinal, or isolated intestinal transplants were performed in recipients.

This table comes from immunoSEQ multiplex PCR, and its TCRdb copy is limited to in-frame clones, with some not included. This table holds fewer than 150,000 clones, around nine tenths found once. General observations from the study: There were GvH clones found in recipient marrow, and some of them appeared first in ileum or blood. Early post-transplant declines in HvG were associated with peak levels of circulating GvH clones. Allografts of patients with graft-donor T cell macrochimerism showed high graft-versus-host to host-versus-graft clone ratios.

A note on this clone: No antigen is known for it.

Per germline, CDR1 LNHDA and CDR2 SQIVND (reference sequence). The V gene end was trimmed by 2 bases and the J gene end by 8 bases; junction bases not matched to a gene: 9. The CDR3 runs to 15 residues. The chain joins TRBV19 to TRBJ1-2; 9 nucleotides match TRBD1. Sequenced material: unstimulated CD4+ T cells sorted from spleen or lymph node cells, taken before intestinal transplant. This sequence was found in a human donor who received an intestinal transplant. The DNA for the CDR3 is TGTGCCAGTAGTATAACAGGGGGCGGAGGGAACGGCTACACCTTC. Translation: CASSITGGGGNGYTF.